One and the same sample provided the 22 T cell receptor beta chains below, sequenced in a study of CD8+CD57+ T cells in acquired aplastic anemia. Genomic DNA, serving as template, underwent TCR beta VDJ and CDR3 profiling. Each CDR3 protein is one row after TCRdb ran MiXCR on the reads. This sample has approximately 130,000 distinct CDR3 sequences, with roughly 40% found just once. Sequencing was performed on sorted CD4+, CD8+, or CD8+CD57+ T cells (not recorded which) from PBMCs. Receptors originate from a human donor in good health, serving as a control.

This clonotype was recorded at least ten times. The chain links TRBV6-2 or TRBV6-3 to TRBJ2-3, with TRBD1 matching 7 bases. After removal of 0 bases from V and 1 base from J, the junction contained 4 bases not matched to a gene. This CDR3 is built from 16 residues. The germline V gene encodes CDR1 MNHEY and CDR2 SVGEGT. CDR3: CASSYSARGRTDTQYF. Here the CDR3 DNA reads TGTGCCAGCAGTTACTCGGCGAGGGGGCGCACAGATACGCAGTATTTT.

The gene calls are TRBV6-1 and TRBJ1-4; perhaps TRBD1 as D (6 bases). This CDR3 is built from 15 residues. The germline gives CDR1 MNHNS, CDR2 SASEGT. V gave up 6 bases and J gave up 3 bases, with 14 bases separating them. The CDR3 loop reads CASSNRDHANEKLFF. For the CDR3, the DNA is TGTGCCAGCAGCAACAGGGATCATGCTAATGAAAAACTGTTTTTT.

This sequence joins TRBV2 and TRBJ2-7, with 7 bases lining up with TRBD1. The germline V gene encodes CDR1 SNHLY and CDR2 FYNNEI. The trim removed 6 bases at V and 1 base at J, leaving 6 bases unmatched. The CDR3 loop spans 14 amino acids. In DNA, the CDR3 is TGTGCCAGCAGGAACGGACAGGTATCCTACGAGCAGTACTTC. Its protein is CASRNGQVSYEQYF.

This clonotype was seen at least ten times. The chain links TRBV30 to TRBJ1-2; no firm D call. The germline gives CDR1 GTSNPN, CDR2 SVGIG (reference sequence). Between the trimmed V and J ends, which lost 0 bases and 4 bases, there was a span of 6 bases. CDR3 length equals 12 residues. CDR3 bases: TGTGCCTGGAGTGTACGAGCCTATGGCTACACCTTC. This sequence encodes CAWSVRAYGYTF. Full variable domain (missing parts from reference TRBV30 and TRBJ1-2): SQTIHQWPATLVQPVGSPLSLECTVEGTSNPNLYWYRQAAGRGLQLLFYSVGIGQISSEVPQNLSASRPQDRQFILSSKKLLLSDSGFYLCAWSVRAYGYTFGSGTRLTVV.

This chain uses TRBV19 with TRBJ1-4; D might be TRBD1 (5 bases). The CDR3 sequence is 12 residues long. Germline-derived CDR1 and CDR2 are LNHDA and SQIVND (reference sequence). Trimming took off 6 bases at V and 7 bases at J, with 9 bases between the two ends. CDR3: CASRWGSEKLFF. The CDR3 nucleotides are TGTGCCAGTAGGTGGGGGAGTGAAAAACTGTTTTTT.

This clonotype is labeled medium-sized. At one end the junction does not follow the germline gene, possibly because of a read error. The V gene is TRBV24-1, the J gene TRBJ1-1, with D uncertain. Germline V gene data show CDR1 as KGHDR and CDR2 as SFDVKD. The length of the CDR3 is 9 residues. The DNA for the CDR3 is TGTGCCACCAGTGATTATCACAGCTTT. Its protein is CATSDYHSF.

The rearrangement joins TRBV2 to TRBJ1-2; D gene unclear. The CDR3 totals 14 residues. V was cut by 4 bases and J by 7 bases, with 16 bases left in between. The germline V gene encodes CDR1 SNHLY and CDR2 FYNNEI. CDR3 in amino acids: CASSGSLTEGGYTF. The CDR3 DNA follows: TGTGCCAGCAGTGGCTCCCTGACGGAAGGTGGCTACACCTTC. The whole variable domain, filled in from reference TRBV2 and TRBJ1-2, reads EPEVTQTPSHQVTQMGQEVILRCVPISNHLYFYWYRQILGQKVEFLVSFYNNEISEKSEIFDDQFSVERPDGSNFTLKIRSTKLEDSAMYFCASSGSLTEGGYTFGSGTRLTVV.

The gene calls are TRBV19 and TRBJ1-2; a weak D match, TRBD1 (5 bases). The CDR3 consists of 15 residues. Germline CDR1 LNHDA, CDR2 SQIVND (reference sequence). V shed 3 bases and J shed 0 bases, with 11 bases lying between them. CDR3 residues: CASSMSGTTNYGYTF. DNA of the CDR3: TGTGCCAGTAGTATGTCAGGGACCACTAACTATGGCTACACCTTC.

The genes are TRBV15 and TRBJ1-2; D gene uncertain. V lost 3 bases to trimming and J lost 0 bases, with 8 bases between them. The CDR3 runs 14 residues. In germline, CDR1 is LNHNV, CDR2 YYDKDF (reference sequence). The CDR3 region has the DNA TGTGCCACCAGCAGTGACTGGACTAACTATGGCTACACCTTC. Its protein product is CATSSDWTNYGYTF.

On this clonotype itself: Being one base from a much bigger clone, this may be a read error. Likely a read error: the CDR3 ends without its conserved phenylalanine or tryptophan. The chain employs TRBV5-1 and TRBJ2-5; D possibly corresponds to TRBD2 (7 bases). Trimming cost V 0 bases and J 2 bases, with 8 bases left between them. This CDR3 region has 14 residues. The germline gives CDR1 SGHRS, CDR2 YFSETQ. The CDR3 DNA reads as TGCGCCAGCAGCTTGGAGGGGGGGCAAGAGACCCAGTACATC. Translated, it gives CASSLEGGQETQYI.

This clonotype was detected only once. The chain uses TRBV19 and TRBJ2-1; the D is unclear. Trimming took 3 bases from V and 0 from J, leaving 9 bases between them. CDR1 is LNHDA, CDR2 SQIVND, per germline (reference sequence). The CDR3 consists of 15 residues. As DNA, the CDR3 is TGTGCCAGTAGTATGATGGGATTCTCCTACAATGAGCAGTTCTTC. It yields the protein CASSMMGFSYNEQFF.

The rearrangement links TRBV11-2 to TRBJ2-7, with no clear D. Germline V gene sequence: CDR1 SGHAT, CDR2 FQNNGV. This CDR3 contains 15 residues. The V end lost 1 base, the J end lost 6 bases, and 16 bases lay between the germline ends. CDR3 region: CASSLAGLWEGEQYF. The CDR3 DNA reads as TGTGCCAGCAGCTTAGCAGGCTTATGGGAAGGCGAGCAGTACTTC. Drawing the rest from reference TRBV11-2 and TRBJ2-7, the complete variable domain is EAGVAQSPRYKIIEKRQSVAFWCNPISGHATLYWYQQILGQGPKLLIQFQNNGVVDDSQLPKDRFSAERLKGVDSTLKIQPAKLEDSAVYLCASSLAGLWEGEQYFGPGTRLTVT.

The rearrangement links TRBV19 to TRBJ1-2, with a possible D match to TRBD1 (6 bases). V shed 5 bases and J shed 1 base, with 20 bases lying between them. There are 17 residues in the CDR3. Germline V lookup: CDR1 LNHDA, CDR2 SQIVND (reference sequence). CDR3 bases: TGTGCCAGTAGTTCCAAAGGGACAAACGGCTATAACTATGGCTACACCTTC. This encodes CASSSKGTNGYNYGYTF.

This chain connects TRBV2 to TRBJ2-7, with D possibly matching TRBD2 (6 bases). The CDR3 has 14 residues. CDR1 and CDR2 (germline): SNHLY, FYNNEI. Trimming pared 2 bases from V and 1 base from J, leaving 9 bases between. The CDR3 DNA reads as TGTGCCAGCAGTGAAAGGGGAGGATCCTACGAGCAGTACTTC. It encodes CASSERGGSYEQYF.

About this clonotype: Without the conserved terminal phenylalanine or tryptophan, this CDR3 likely stems from a read error. The chain links TRBV5-1 to TRBJ2-2; D possibly corresponds to TRBD2 (5 bases). The V end lost 2 bases, the J end lost 0 bases, and 14 bases lay between the germline ends. Germline V CDR1 and CDR2: SGHRS, YFSETQ. CDR3 size: 17 residues. CDR3 sequence reads: CASSFTRSTANTGELFL. In DNA, the CDR3 is TGCGCCAGCAGCTTTACTAGGAGTACCGCGAACACCGGGGAGCTGTTTTTG.

V gene TRBV2 combines with J gene TRBJ1-3, with 7 bases identical to TRBD1. Germline CDR1 SNHLY, CDR2 FYNNEI. The trim removed 6 bases at V and 0 bases at J, leaving 5 bases unmatched. CDR3 size: 15 residues. CDR3 in amino acids: CASRRDRHSGNTIYF. The CDR3, as DNA: TGTGCCAGCAGGCGGGACAGACACTCTGGAAACACCATATATTTT.

This clonotype occurred many times. This chain links TRBV20-1 with TRBJ1-3, with TRBD1 as a possible D gene (6 bases). The CDR3 extends over 15 amino acids. Trimming shortened V by 0 bases and J by 4 bases, and 13 bases separated the two germline ends. The germline gives CDR1 DFQATT, CDR2 SNEGSKA (reference sequence). CDR3 in amino acids: CSAREGAVEGNTIYF. DNA of the CDR3: TGCAGTGCTAGAGAGGGGGCGGTCGAGGGAAACACCATATATTTT.

This rearrangement joins TRBV24-1 to TRBJ2-7; 10 bases are a match to TRBD2. The CDR3 has 17 residues. After removal of 4 bases from V and 7 bases from J, the junction contained 15 bases not matched to a gene. Germline V lookup: CDR1 KGHDR, CDR2 SFDVKD. In DNA, the CDR3 is TGTGCCACCAGTGAAGCCGGGACTAGCGCGGTTTTGGGAGAGCAGTACGTC. The encoded protein is CATSEAGTSAVLGEQYV.

The chain joins TRBV11-3 to TRBJ2-5; 8 bases line up with TRBD2. With V trimmed by 5 bases and J by 2 bases, 4 bases remained unmatched. Germline CDR1 SGHNT, CDR2 YENEEA. The CDR3 extends over 14 amino acids. The CDR3 loop is CASSTRGGQETQYF. DNA for the CDR3: TGTGCCAGCAGCACCCGGGGGGGGCAAGAGACCCAGTACTTC.

Many counts were recorded for this clonotype. CDR3 amino acids: CSAVNTGGSNQPQHF. The CDR3 DNA reads as TGCAGTGCGGTAAACACAGGGGGGAGCAATCAGCCCCAGCATTTT. The rearrangement joins TRBV20-1 to TRBJ1-5; 8 bases match TRBD1. V dropped 6 bases and J dropped 1; count of bases not matched to a gene: 8. CDR3 length equals 15 residues. Germline V gives CDR1 DFQATT, CDR2 SNEGSKA (reference sequence).

Remarks on this clonotype: A junction end diverges from the germline sequence, so it may reflect a read error. The J gene is TRBJ2-1, the V gene TRBV15; 10 bases align to TRBD2. CDR3 size: 16 residues. Germline loops: CDR1 LNHNV, CDR2 YYDKDF (reference sequence). As DNA, the CDR3 is TGTGCCACCAGCAGAGGTCCAGCGGGAGGGTCTGATGAGCAGCTCTTC. This codes for CATSRGPAGGSDEQLF. The whole variable domain, filled in from reference TRBV15 and TRBJ2-1, reads DAMVIQNPRYQVTQFGKPVTLSCSQTLNHNVMYWYQQKSSQAPKLLFHYYDKDFNNEADTPDNFQSRRPNTSFCFLDIRSPGLGDTAMYLCATSRGPAGGSDEQLFGPGTRLTVL.

This clonotype was picked up one time. Compared with germline, one end of the junction differs, possibly owing to a read error. The chain is built from TRBV5-6 and TRBJ1-6; D remains ambiguous. Germline CDR1 and CDR2: SGHDT and YYEEEE. The CDR3 runs 15 residues. The CDR3 DNA reads TGTGCCAGCAGCTTGGGGGTGTCCTATGATTCACCCCTCCACTTT. It encodes CASSLGVSYDSPLHF.